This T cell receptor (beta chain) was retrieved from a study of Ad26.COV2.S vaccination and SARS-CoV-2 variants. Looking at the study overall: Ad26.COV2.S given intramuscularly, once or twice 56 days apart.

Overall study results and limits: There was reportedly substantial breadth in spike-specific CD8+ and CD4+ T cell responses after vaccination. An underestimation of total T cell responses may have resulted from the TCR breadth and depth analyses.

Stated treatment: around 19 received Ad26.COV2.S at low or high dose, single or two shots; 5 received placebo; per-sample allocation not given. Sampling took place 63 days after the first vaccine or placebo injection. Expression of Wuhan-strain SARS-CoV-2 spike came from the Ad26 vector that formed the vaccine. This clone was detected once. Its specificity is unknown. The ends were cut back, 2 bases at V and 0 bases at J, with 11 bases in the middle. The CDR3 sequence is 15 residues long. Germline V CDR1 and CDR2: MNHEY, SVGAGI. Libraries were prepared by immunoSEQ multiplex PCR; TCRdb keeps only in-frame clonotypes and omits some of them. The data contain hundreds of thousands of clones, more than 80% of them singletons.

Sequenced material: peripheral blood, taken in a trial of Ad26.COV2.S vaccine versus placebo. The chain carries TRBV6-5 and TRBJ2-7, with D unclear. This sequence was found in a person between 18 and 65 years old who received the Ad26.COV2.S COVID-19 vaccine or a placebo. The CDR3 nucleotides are TGTGCCAGCAGTTACCAAGGCAGGATCTCCTACGAGCAGTACTTC. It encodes CASSYQGRISYEQYF.